This T cell receptor (beta chain) was identified during a study of shared clonotypes between healthy human individuals. A note on this clone: The target antigen is unknown.

Trimming shortened V by 4 bases and J by 0 bases, and 22 bases separated the two germline ends. The CDR3 is 19 amino acids. The germline V gene has CDR1 SEHNR and CDR2 FQNEAQ (reference sequence). Data came from immunoSEQ multiplex PCR; TCRdb stores just in-frame clones and leaves some out. The sample records fewer than 3 million clones, 85% to 95% being singletons. Findings of the study overall: Compared with clonotypes that all four donors shared, non-shared clonotypes had lower generation probabilities.

The sequencing input was naive CD4+ T cells from PBMCs. Subset described: CD45RA+ positively selected. The chain links TRBV7-9 to TRBJ1-3; perhaps TRBD1 as D (5 bases). The sequence came from a man in his late teens or twenties in good health. Some clones in this sample may be carry-over from other donors' samples. This chain's CDR3 is CASSSDLGARGPSGNTIYF. CDR3 in DNA: TGTGCCAGCAGCTCCGATCTAGGGGCCAGAGGACCCTCTGGAAACACCATATATTTT.